A single T cell receptor (beta chain) is shown here with its context. The antigen is undetermined. Indicated treatment: approximately 10-day PBMC culture with coronavirus spike peptide pools or control peptides (ViraFEST assay). CD4+ T cells of the unexposed donor were collected before the COVID-19 pandemic (2011-2018). Cultured CD4+ T cells had their DNA profiled by the Oncomine TCR Beta short-read assay. TCRdb processed the PCR reads anew with MiXCR; each CDR3 protein has one entry. The sample holds about 5,700 distinct CDR3 sequences, 30% to 40% seen once. These data belong to a study of vaccination and CD4 T cells after COVID-19. The germline CDR1 and CDR2 sequences are MNHEY and SVGAGI. V gave up 2 bases and J gave up 2 bases; unmatched junction bases: 6. The CDR3 sequence is 15 residues long.

This receptor was taken from a human donor in good health. The J gene is TRBJ2-7, the V gene TRBV6-5, with 7 bases matching TRBD1. The specimen sequenced was CD4+ T cells from blood, cultured in vitro. This CDR3 reads CASSYGTALTYEQYF. CDR3 in DNA: TGTGCCAGCAGTTACGGGACAGCCTTAACCTACGAGCAGTACTTC.